This T cell receptor (beta chain) appears in the sequencing data of a study of blood T cell repertoires in COVID-19. About the research overall: From the United States, Italy and Spain came samples of acute and convalescent COVID-19. The cDNA or gDNA used as material had been derived from T cells, B-cell-depleted T cells, or PBMCs.

CDR1 and CDR2 (germline): MDHEN, SYDVKM. The germline V and J ends were trimmed by 4 bases and 2 bases, with 18 bases remaining between them. The CDR3 is 16 residues long. Source study methods: Reference gene primer amplification gave nucleated cell count estimates. Sequencing was performed with immunoSEQ multiplex PCR; in TCRdb, only in-frame clones are kept and a portion is missing. The V and J calls and clone size come from that table; D and trimming were worked out from the DNA. Of approximately 300,000 clones detected, about 85% appear once; the ten largest clones hold roughly 2.3%. This clonotype originated in a man aged 18 to 29 with active or convalescent COVID-19. The V and J genes are TRBV28 and TRBJ2-7, with D maybe TRBD2 (5 bases). The sequencing sample was made of peripheral blood. CDR3 amino acids: CASSSDSTSRPYEQYF. DNA for the CDR3: TGTGCCAGCAGTTCGGACTCGACATCGCGGCCCTACGAGCAGTACTTC. Using reference TRBV28 and TRBJ2-7 for the parts outside the CDR3, the full variable domain is DVKVTQSSRYLVKRTGEKVFLECVQDMDHENMFWYRQDPGLGLRLIYFSYDVKMKEKGDIPEGYSVSREKKERFSLILESASTNQTSMYLCASSSDSTSRPYEQYFGPGTRLTVT.